Following are 8 T cell receptor beta chains from one sample sequenced in a study of cytomegalovirus exposure and HLA in healthy donors. The protocol was immunoSEQ multiplex PCR, while the TCRdb copy is restricted to in-frame clones and leaves out a portion. The profile covers about 280,000 clones, with roughly 88% appearing a single time and approximately 0.9% taken by the ten largest. What was sequenced was PBMCs. The receptors derive from a woman younger than 35 in good health and CMV-seronegative.

The chain carries TRBV2 and TRBJ2-7; possibly TRBD2 for D (7 bases). This CDR3 contains 14 residues. Germline V gene lookup returns CDR1 SNHLY and CDR2 FYNNEI. Deletions cut 6 bases from V and 2 bases from J, with 14 bases between. The CDR3 here is CASRRSGGPYEQYF. The CDR3 nucleotides are TGTGCCAGCAGGCGTTCGGGGGGCCCCTACGAGCAGTACTTC.

This clone showed up just a few times. This rearrangement joins TRBV5-4 to TRBJ2-3, with D possibly being TRBD1 (5 bases). Trimming removed 2 bases from V and 11 bases from J, with 15 bases in between. CDR3 length: 13 amino acids. CDR1 is SGHNT, CDR2 YYREEE, per germline (reference sequence). CDR3 region: CASSFPNGQQQYF. The DNA of the CDR3 is TGTGCCAGCAGCTTCCCAAACGGACAACAGCAGTATTTT.

CDR3 DNA: TGCGCCAGCAGCCAAGTGGGGCCCCGCGCGCCTGAAAAACTGTTTTTT. It codes for CASSQVGPRAPEKLFF. The V gene is TRBV4-1, the J gene TRBJ1-4; D may be TRBD1 (5 bases). CDR3 size: 16 residues. Per germline, CDR1 MGHRA and CDR2 YSYEKL. Trimming pared 1 base from V and 7 bases from J, leaving 16 bases between.

The chain is built from TRBV5-6 and TRBJ2-3; possibly TRBD2 for D (5 bases). The CDR3 has 13 amino acids. Germline assignment: CDR1 SGHDT and CDR2 YYEEEE. Deletions cut 6 bases from V and 2 bases from J, with 10 bases between. The CDR3 sequence: CASTTGDTDTQYF. For the CDR3, the DNA is TGTGCCAGCACCACCGGGGACACAGATACGCAGTATTTT.

This clone was recorded only once. This chain uses TRBV7-3 with TRBJ2-1; 7 nucleotides match TRBD1. The J segment lost 6 bases and the V segment lost 4 bases, leaving 9 bases of the junction unmatched. This CDR3 region has 15 residues. Germline CDR1 and CDR2: SGHTA and FQGTGA. The CDR3 sequence is CASSWSGGTANEQFF. The CDR3 nucleotides read TGTGCCAGCAGCTGGTCAGGGGGAACGGCCAATGAGCAGTTCTTC.

J is TRBJ2-7 and V is TRBV9; D remains ambiguous. The CDR3 has 12 residues. The V end lost 4 bases, the J end lost 6 bases, and 11 bases lay between the germline ends. The V gene's germline CDR1 is SGDLS and CDR2 YYNGEE. The DNA of the CDR3 is TGTGCCAGCAGCTTAACCGGGTCCGAGCAGTACTTC. This gives the protein CASSLTGSEQYF.

V and J are TRBV9 and TRBJ2-1, with D perhaps TRBD2 (6 bases). Germline V lookup: CDR1 SGDLS, CDR2 YYNGEE. This CDR3 contains 13 residues. V lost 4 bases, J lost 7 bases, and 12 bases lay in between. CDR3 amino acids: CASSPMGGNEQFF. CDR3 bases: TGTGCCAGCAGCCCTATGGGGGGTAATGAGCAGTTCTTC. The entire variable domain, with the rest obtained from reference TRBV9 and TRBJ2-1, is as follows: DSGVTQTPKHLITATGQRVTLRCSPRSGDLSVYWYQQSLDQGLQFLIQYYNGEERAKGNILERFSAQQFPDLHSELNLSSLELGDSALYFCASSPMGGNEQFFGPGTRLTVL.

J is TRBJ2-7 and V is TRBV30, with TRBD1 identical over 11 bases. This CDR3 spans 14 amino acids. Looked up from germline, CDR1 is GTSNPN and CDR2 is SVGIG (reference sequence). V lost 5 bases, J lost 5 bases, and 8 bases stayed unmatched. The CDR3 DNA is TGTGCCTGGGGAAAGGACAGGGGGCCCCACGAGCAGTACTTC. As protein: CAWGKDRGPHEQYF.